This is a list of T cell receptor beta chains from one sample in a study of OX40 agonist ivuxolimab in advanced cancers. The repertoire was sequenced with immunoSEQ multiplex PCR; TCRdb's copy has only in-frame clones and lacks some. The table has 70,000 or so clones, around 87% seen once; the top ten hold around 6%. Specimen: CD4+ or CD8+ T cells sorted from blood, collected in a trial of the OX40 agonist ivuxolimab. Receptor source: an adult with an advanced solid tumor such as melanoma, head and neck, liver or kidney cancer. The CDR3 runs from the conserved cysteine through the conserved F or W. The D gene is left open where the match is weak. Clone size, where shown, is once, few, many, or a class for clones that have expanded.

NA TRBJ2-3 TRBV5-6 TRBD2 TGTGCCAGCAGCTTCTGGACTAGCGCCACAGATACGCAGTATTTT CASSFWTSATDTQYF
NA TRBJ2-7 TRBV7-9 TRBD2 TGTGCCAGCAGCTTATCCTATAGCGGGAGGTTCTACGAGCAGTACTTC CASSLSYSGRFYEQYF
once TRBJ2-3 TRBV7-6 NA TGTGCCAGCAGCTTATCCTCAGCGGTCACAGATACGCAGTATTTT CASSLSSAVTDTQYF
NA TRBJ2-7 TRBV6-5 NA TGTGCCAGCAGTTACTCGGAGACAGGTATCTCCTACGAGCAGTACTTC CASSYSETGISYEQYF
NA TRBJ2-7 TRBV29-1 TRBD2 TGCAGCGTTACACTAGCGTTCTCCTACGAGCAGTACTTC CSVTLAFSYEQYF
NA TRBJ2-1 TRBV27 NA TGTGCCAGCAGTCCGCAGGGCAATGAGCAGTTCTTC CASSPQGNEQFF
NA TRBJ2-7 TRBV20-1 NA TGCAGTGCTGTCGCGGGGGAGCAGTACTTC CSAVAGEQYF
NA TRBJ1-1 TRBV5-1 TRBD1 TGCGCCAGCAGCTGGACAGGGGGCACTGAAGCTTTCTTT CASSWTGGTEAFF
NA TRBJ1-1 TRBV27 NA TGTGCCAGCAGTTTATTGCCGGAGATGAACACTGAAGCTTTCTTT CASSLLPEMNTEAFF
NA TRBJ2-1 TRBV7-6 NA TGTGCCAGCAGCCGGGACATAATTGGCAATGAGCAGTTCTTC CASSRDIIGNEQFF
once TRBJ1-1 TRBV28 NA TGTGCCAGCAGTTGGAGGGCGGGATTGTCGAACACTGAAGCTTTCTTT CASSWRAGLSNTEAFF
NA TRBJ2-1 TRBV4-1 TRBD1 TGCGCCAGCAGCCCCCGCACCGGGACAGCTTACAATGAGCAGTTCTTC CASSPRTGTAYNEQFF
NA TRBJ1-1 TRBV19 NA TGTGCCAGTAGGCCCTCGGGGAACACTGAAGCTTTCTTT CASRPSGNTEAFF
NA TRBJ2-3 TRBV29-1 NA TGCAGCGTTACCGAGACAGATACGCAGTATTTT CSVTETDTQYF
NA TRBJ1-1 TRBV6-5 NA TGTGCCAGCAGTGACGGACTGAACACTGAAGCTTTCTTT CASSDGLNTEAFF
NA TRBJ1-1 TRBV27 NA TGTGCCAGCAGTTTAATCGGGGTACGGAACACTGAAGCTTTCTTT CASSLIGVRNTEAFF
NA TRBJ2-4 TRBV30 TRBD1 TGTGCCTGGAGTGTACAGGGGGCCAAAAACATTCAGTACTTC CAWSVQGAKNIQYF
NA TRBJ1-4 TRBV15 NA TGTGCCACCAGCAGGGGGGACACTAATGAAAAACTGTTTTTT CATSRGDTNEKLFF
NA TRBJ2-3 TRBV15 TRBD2 TGTGCCACCTCAAGCGGGGGGTCAATCACAGATACGCAGTATTTT CATSSGGSITDTQYF
NA TRBJ2-7 TRBV7-9 NA TGTGCCAGCAGCTTCGGCCACGAGCAGTACTTC CASSFGHEQYF
NA TRBJ2-7 TRBV5-8 TRBD1 TGTGCCAGCAGCTATGACAGGGACTACGAGCAGTACTTC CASSYDRDYEQYF
NA TRBJ1-4 TRBV19 NA TGTGCCAGTAGTTCCTTGGGCACAACTAATGAAAAACTGTTTTTT CASSSLGTTNEKLFF
NA TRBJ2-2 TRBV7-6 NA TGTGCCAGCAGCTTAGATTTCGGCGGAGCGAACACCGGGGAGCTGTTTTTT CASSLDFGGANTGELFF
NA TRBJ1-1 TRBV9 NA TGTGCCAGCAGCGTAGAGTCGGGGGTTTTCACTGAAGCTTTCTTT CASSVESGVFTEAFF
once TRBJ2-7 TRBV11-2 NA TGTGCCAGCAGCTTATTCGCTGGGGACGTGTACGAGCAGTACTTC CASSLFAGDVYEQYF
NA TRBJ2-2 TRBV28 TRBD1 TGTGCCAGCGACAGGGACCAACTCACCGGGGAGCTGTTTTTT CASDRDQLTGELFF
NA TRBJ2-1 TRBV9 TRBD2 TGTGCCAGCCAACCGAGTGGGGGAGGGCCTTACAATGAGCAGTTCTTC CASQPSGGGPYNEQFF
NA TRBJ2-3 TRBV4-1 TRBD2 TGCGCCAGCAGCCCCTCGAGCGGGAGGCCGGCAGATACGCAGTATTTT CASSPSSGRPADTQYF
many TRBJ2-3 TRBV27 NA TGTGCCAGCAGTACACCCACAGATACGCAGTATTTT CASSTPTDTQYF